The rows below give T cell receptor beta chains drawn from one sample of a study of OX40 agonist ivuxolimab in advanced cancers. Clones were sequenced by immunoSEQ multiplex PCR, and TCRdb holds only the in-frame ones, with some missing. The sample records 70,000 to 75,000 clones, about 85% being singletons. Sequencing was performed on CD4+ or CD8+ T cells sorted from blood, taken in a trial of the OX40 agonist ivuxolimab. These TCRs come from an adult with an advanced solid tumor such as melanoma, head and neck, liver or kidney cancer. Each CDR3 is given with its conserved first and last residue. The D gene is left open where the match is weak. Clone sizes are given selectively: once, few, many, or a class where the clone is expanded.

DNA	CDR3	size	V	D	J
TGTGCCAGCACCTACCACGGGGGCTCCTATAATTCACCCCTCCACTTT	CASTYHGGSYNSPLHF	.	TRBV28	.	TRBJ1-6
TGCAGCGTTGAGAAGGGCCGGGGAGATACGCAGTATTTT	CSVEKGRGDTQYF	.	TRBV29-1	.	TRBJ2-3
TGTGCCAGTAGTAGAGGGGCCTTCGATCGGGGGCTCGACCGAACCTCCTACAATGAGCAGTTCTTC	CASSRGAFDRGLDRTSYNEQFF	.	TRBV19	.	TRBJ2-1
TGTGCCAGCAGTCCGGTAGGGACAGGGGTCTATAGCAATCAGCCCCAGCATTTT	CASSPVGTGVYSNQPQHF	.	TRBV27	TRBD1	TRBJ1-5
TGTGCCAGCAGCGTTCCCGGTGGGGATCCGGGTACGCAGTATTTT	CASSVPGGDPGTQYF	.	TRBV6-1	.	TRBJ2-3
TGTGCCAGCAGCTTTGGTGGGTGGGGGTACACTGAAGCTTTCTTT	CASSFGGWGYTEAFF	.	TRBV7-6	.	TRBJ1-1
TGTGCCGCGACAGGTAATCAAAATCAGCCCCAGCATTTT	CAATGNQNQPQHF	many	TRBV10-3	.	TRBJ1-5
TGTGCCACCAGCAGAGGCGGACAGGGGGCTACTGGGGGCTACACCTTC	CATSRGGQGATGGYTF	.	TRBV15	TRBD1	TRBJ1-2
TGCGCCAGCAGCCCCGAAGGGGTTGACACTGAAGCTTTCTTT	CASSPEGVDTEAFF	.	TRBV5-1	.	TRBJ1-1
TGTGCCAGCAGTTTACAGACCACTGAAGCTTTCTTT	CASSLQTTEAFF	.	TRBV28	.	TRBJ1-1
TGTGCCAGCAGTGAAGGGGCTAGCGGCCAGGGGAATACGCAGTATTTT	CASSEGASGQGNTQYF	.	TRBV6-1	.	TRBJ2-3
TGTGCCAGCAGCTCCCCCGCTGGCTACACCTTC	CASSSPAGYTF	.	TRBV7-9	.	TRBJ1-2
TGTGCCACCAGCAGAGGGAGGACAGGGGGCTCCTACGAGCAGTACTTC	CATSRGRTGGSYEQYF	.	TRBV15	TRBD1	TRBJ2-7
TGTGCCAGCAGCACCCTAGCGGGCGGGGGCACAGATACGCAGTATTTT	CASSTLAGGGTDTQYF	.	TRBV7-8	TRBD2	TRBJ2-3
TGTGCCAGCTCACCACCCGAGTTAATGGGGGCTTTCTTT	CASSPPELMGAFF	.	TRBV18	.	TRBJ1-1
TGTGCCACCAGCCCTATGACAGGGCAGAAGAACACTGAAGCTTTCTTT	CATSPMTGQKNTEAFF	once	TRBV15	TRBD1	TRBJ1-1
TGTGCCAGCAGCAACCGGGACTTCCTTAGGGAGCAGTACTTC	CASSNRDFLREQYF	once	TRBV7-2	.	TRBJ2-7
TGTGCCAGCAGCAAAGGACAGGTTCGCTATGGCTACACCTTC	CASSKGQVRYGYTF	.	TRBV21-1	.	TRBJ1-2
TGTGCCAGTGAAGGGGGATTCAATCAGCCCCAGCATTTT	CASEGGFNQPQHF	.	TRBV6-1	.	TRBJ1-5
TGTGCCTGGAGTGGCAGACTAGCGGGAGGACAAGAGACCCAGTACTTC	CAWSGRLAGGQETQYF	.	TRBV30	TRBD2	TRBJ2-5
TGTGCCAGCTGCCGGGACACAAGCACAGATACGCAGTATTTT	CASCRDTSTDTQYF	once	TRBV5-4	.	TRBJ2-3
TGTGCCAGCAGCTTGGGGACCGGGACTGCGGACTCCTACGAGCAGTACTTC	CASSLGTGTADSYEQYF	.	TRBV11-2	.	TRBJ2-7
TGTGCCAGTAGTCCCGGGCCTCACGAGGGCAATCAGCCCCAGCATTTT	CASSPGPHEGNQPQHF	few	TRBV19	.	TRBJ1-5
TGTGCCAGCAGGTTAGCAACGGAGTATAATTCACCCCTCCACTTT	CASRLATEYNSPLHF	few	TRBV7-2	.	TRBJ1-6
TGTGCCAGCAGCTTATCACTCTCTGGAAACACCATATATTTT	CASSLSLSGNTIYF	once	TRBV11-3	.	TRBJ1-3
TGTGCCAGCTCCTTTCAGGGGTCAGTAGGAGGCTACACCTTC	CASSFQGSVGGYTF	once	TRBV6-5	.	TRBJ1-2
TGTGCCAGCTCACCCCCCGGGGACACTGAAGCTTTCTTT	CASSPPGDTEAFF	.	TRBV18	.	TRBJ1-1
TGTGCCAGCAGCCGGATTGGAACAGGGTTTGAAACGCAGTATTTT	CASSRIGTGFETQYF	once	TRBV5-6	.	TRBJ2-3
TGTGCCAGCAGACCCCGCCTAGGGCACTACAATGAGCAGTTCTTC	CASRPRLGHYNEQFF	.	TRBV6-6	.	TRBJ2-1
TGTGCCAGCAGCCCACGGGGAACGTATGGCTACACCTTC	CASSPRGTYGYTF	.	TRBV7-8	.	TRBJ1-2
TGTGCCAGTAGTACGTTGGACAGGAATGAAAAACTGTTTTTT	CASSTLDRNEKLFF	.	TRBV19	TRBD1	TRBJ1-4
TGTGCCTGGAACCGGGAGAGGGAAGAGACCCAGTACTTC	CAWNREREETQYF	.	TRBV30	.	TRBJ2-5
TGTGCCAGCAGTGACCCCGCGCGAAGGGAGTATAGCAATCAGCCCCAGCATTTT	CASSDPARREYSNQPQHF	.	TRBV6-4	.	TRBJ1-5
TGTGCCAGCAGCTTAGCCGGCGGGGGGGAGGAGACCCAGTACTTC	CASSLAGGGEETQYF	once	TRBV7-7	TRBD2	TRBJ2-5
TGTGCCAGCAGTTACACTAGCGGGGCAGCCTACGAGCAGTACTTC	CASSYTSGAAYEQYF	.	TRBV6-6	TRBD2	TRBJ2-7
TGTGCCAGCAGCCCGGGGGGACTACAAGAGACCCAGTACTTC	CASSPGGLQETQYF	.	TRBV7-9	TRBD2	TRBJ2-5